What follows are 30 T cell receptor beta chains derived from one specimen sequenced in a study of CXCR3-negative and CXCR3-positive naive CD8 T cells. The TRB cDNA libraries were prepared by 5' RACE with UMI labels. TCRdb derives one entry per CDR3 protein from the 5' RACE reads, leaving out DNA. The data include roughly 100,000 distinct CDR3 sequences; the top ten clones carry 0.85% to 1.4%. The sample comprised naive CXCR3- CD8+ T cells from blood. Subset indicated: CD45RO-CCR7+CD27+CD95- naive CD8+ T cells lacking CXCR3 (TNR3-). The receptors come from a human donor in good health. Some clones in this sample may be carry-over from other donors' samples.

V is TRBV4-1 and J is TRBJ2-5; the TRBD1 assignment by TCRdb is unverifiable without DNA. The germline gives CDR1 MGHRA, CDR2 YSYEKL. The CDR3 is 20 amino acids. This chain's CDR3 is CASSQSETGAQRDHQETQYF.

The chain has TRBV27 and TRBJ1-4; TCRdb reports TRBD1, a call that lacks DNA to check it against. From germline, CDR1 is MNHEY and CDR2 SMNVEV (reference sequence). The CDR3 covers 13 residues. CDR3 sequence reads: CASSWGYPGTMFF.

V usage is TRBV20-1 and J usage is TRBJ2-1; without DNA, the TCRdb call of TRBD2 cannot be checked. CDR3 length equals 16 residues. Germline-derived CDR1 and CDR2 are DFQATT and SNEGSKA (reference sequence). The CDR3 loop is CSARVPLAGAINEQFF.

The chain employs TRBV5-4 and TRBJ1-1. Per germline, CDR1 SGHNT and CDR2 YYREEE (reference sequence). The CDR3 runs 13 residues. This CDR3 is CASSPQGISEAFF. Together with reference TRBV5-4 and TRBJ1-1, the CDR3 gives the full variable domain: ETGVTQSPTHLIKTRGQQVTLRCSSQSGHNTVSWYQQALGQGPQFIFQYYREEENGRGNFPPRFSGLQFPNYSSELNVNALELDDSALYLCASSPQGISEAFFGQGTRLTVV.

The chain employs TRBV29-1 and TRBJ2-1; TCRdb returns TRBD2, unconfirmable since there is no DNA. Germline CDR1 is SQVTM and CDR2 is ANQGSEA. CDR3 size: 16 residues. The CDR3 region is CSVEGHSGGGDTEQFF.

The chain employs TRBV6-5 and TRBJ2-6. Germline V gene data show CDR1 as MNHEY and CDR2 as SVGAGI. The CDR3 consists of 14 residues. The CDR3 sequence: CASSYSPGANVLTF.

The chain is built from TRBV7-6 and TRBJ2-3; TCRdb outputs TRBD1, but without DNA this stays unchecked. The CDR3 has 15 amino acids. Germline CDR1 is SGHVS and CDR2 is FNYEAQ. CDR3 in amino acids: CASSPPGGGTDTQYF.

The chain employs TRBV5-1 and TRBJ1-4. CDR3 length equals 12 residues. In germline, CDR1 is SGHRS, CDR2 YFSETQ. This CDR3 is CASSADREKLFF.

The chain combines TRBV7-6 with TRBJ2-5; TCRdb reports TRBD1, a call that lacks DNA to check it against. This CDR3 comprises 17 residues. Looked up from germline, CDR1 is SGHVS and CDR2 is FNYEAQ. The CDR3: CASSPRGSGGLQETQYF. Drawing the rest from reference TRBV7-6 and TRBJ2-5, the complete variable domain is GAGVSQSPRYKVTKRGQDVALRCDPISGHVSLYWYRQALGQGPEFLTYFNYEAQQDKSGLPNDRFSAERPEGSISTLTIQRTEQRDSAMYRCASSPRGSGGLQETQYFGPGTRLLVL.

The CDR3 loop reads CASSHREEKLFF. The V and J genes are TRBV7-9 and TRBJ1-4; the D gene TCRdb calls, TRBD1, cannot be checked with no DNA. The CDR3 extends over 12 amino acids. Germline CDR1 is SEHNR and CDR2 is FQNEAQ (reference sequence).

J is TRBJ1-5 and V is TRBV3-1. Germline CDR1 is LGHDT and CDR2 is YNNKEL (reference sequence). The CDR3 has 14 amino acids. CDR3 in amino acids: CASSQASQDQPQHF.

The gene calls are TRBV29-1 and TRBJ1-1; TCRdb reports TRBD1, a call that lacks DNA to check it against. This CDR3 spans 13 amino acids. Germline loops: CDR1 SQVTM, CDR2 ANQGSEA. CDR3: CSVDGGASTEAFF.

V is TRBV29-1 and J is TRBJ2-3. The CDR3 loop spans 12 amino acids. The V gene's germline CDR1 is SQVTM and CDR2 ANQGSEA. This CDR3 is CSVEAITDTQYF.

The rearrangement links TRBV27 to TRBJ2-7; TCRdb's D gene call, TRBD2, goes unchecked for lack of DNA. Looked up from germline, CDR1 is MNHEY and CDR2 is SMNVEV (reference sequence). The CDR3 is 15 residues long. This CDR3 reads CASRTSGSPPYEQYF.

The chain employs TRBV29-1 and TRBJ2-7; the TCRdb call, TRBD2, lacks DNA for checking. The germline V gene encodes CDR1 SQVTM and CDR2 ANQGSEA. The CDR3 is 13 residues long. The CDR3 loop is CSVGGGTSYEQYF.

This CDR3 reads CSVEDGSSVNYGYTF. This chain joins TRBV29-1 and TRBJ1-2. The CDR3 spans 15 residues. CDR1 SQVTM and CDR2 ANQGSEA come from the germline V gene.

The genes are TRBV7-9 and TRBJ1-1; TCRdb's assignment of TRBD1 cannot be checked, as there is no DNA. This CDR3 comprises 19 residues. Germline V gene data show CDR1 as SEHNR and CDR2 as FQNEAQ (reference sequence). CDR3 in amino acids: CASSFPIRAADGMNTEAFF.

This chain uses TRBV20-1 with TRBJ2-3; checking the TCRdb D call of TRBD2 is not possible without DNA. Germline loops: CDR1 DFQATT, CDR2 SNEGSKA (reference sequence). This CDR3 has 13 residues. This CDR3 reads CSAREGRVYTQYF.

V gene TRBV7-3 combines with J gene TRBJ2-1; the D gene TCRdb calls, TRBD1, cannot be checked with no DNA. Germline V CDR1 and CDR2: SGHTA, FQGTGA. The CDR3 has 15 amino acids. Here the CDR3 reads CASSWGQGTYNEQFF.

The rearrangement joins TRBV28 to TRBJ2-7; TCRdb proposes TRBD1, but this gene call is untestable without DNA. CDR1 MDHEN and CDR2 SYDVKM come from the germline V gene. This CDR3 spans 13 amino acids. The CDR3 spells CASRRGINYEQYF.

J is TRBJ2-7 and V is TRBV7-9; no DNA is available, so the TRBD1 call from TCRdb remains unchecked. The germline V gene encodes CDR1 SEHNR and CDR2 FQNEAQ (reference sequence). This CDR3 is 17 amino acids long. This chain's CDR3 is CASSLGTGGPGRYEQYF.

The chain combines TRBV5-4 with TRBJ1-1. The CDR3 has 14 amino acids. Germline V CDR1 and CDR2: SGHNT, YYREEE (reference sequence). The chain's CDR3 is CASSLGGGTTEAFF.

The V and J genes are TRBV7-9 and TRBJ2-3. Germline lookup yields CDR1 SEHNR and CDR2 FQNEAQ (reference sequence). CDR3 length: 14 residues. This chain's CDR3 is CASSGESITDTQYF.

This rearrangement joins TRBV14 to TRBJ2-7. Germline V gene lookup returns CDR1 SGHDN and CDR2 FVKESK. The CDR3 is 15 amino acids. CDR3 loop: CASSQETALVYEQYF.

The CDR3 here is CSGRLAGGDEQFF. The chain employs TRBV29-1 and TRBJ2-1; TCRdb's D gene call, TRBD2, goes unchecked for lack of DNA. Germline assignment: CDR1 SQVTM and CDR2 ANQGSEA. CDR3 length equals 13 residues.

J is TRBJ1-1 and V is TRBV19; as DNA is missing, the TRBD1 call by TCRdb cannot be tested. This CDR3 is built from 16 residues. The germline V gene has CDR1 LNHDA and CDR2 SQIVND (reference sequence). CDR3 residues: CASSIGGQGADTEAFF.

V and J are TRBV3-1 and TRBJ2-5; the D gene TCRdb calls, TRBD2, cannot be checked with no DNA. The CDR3 runs 15 residues. Looked up from germline, CDR1 is LGHDT and CDR2 is YNNKEL (reference sequence). CDR3 protein: CASRPTGLVQETQYF.

The gene calls are TRBV10-3 and TRBJ1-2; TCRdb's D gene call, TRBD1, goes unchecked for lack of DNA. Germline V lookup: CDR1 ENHRY, CDR2 SYGVKD. CDR3 size: 13 residues. CDR3 sequence: CAIRGLVNYGYTF.

The chain links TRBV14 to TRBJ1-1. This CDR3 contains 13 residues. Germline CDR1 reads SGHDN; CDR2 reads FVKESK. The CDR3 is CASRHVTNTEAFF.

The V call is TRBV29-1, the J call TRBJ2-7; TCRdb calls TRBD1, which cannot be checked without DNA. Germline lookup yields CDR1 SQVTM and CDR2 ANQGSEA. CDR3 length equals 12 residues. CDR3 protein: CSAGNRDSEQYF.